This T cell receptor beta chain was identified during a study of T cell responses to AZD1222 COVID-19 vaccine. Study findings and constraints: Spike-specific TCRs gained breadth and depth after people received two AZD1222 doses.

Concerning this clone itself: As yet, its antigen is unknown.

J gave up 0 bases and V 4 bases, and 11 bases lay outside the gene matches. Germline CDR1 reads LNHDA; CDR2 reads SQIVND (reference sequence). The CDR3 runs to 17 residues. Here immunoSEQ multiplex PCR was the method, and the copy in TCRdb shows in-frame clones only, minus some. The table shows over 110,000 clones, with around nine tenths occurring only once. J is TRBJ1-2 and V is TRBV19; 7 bases fit TRBD1. The clonotype was recovered from an adult in good health. The sample consisted of peripheral blood, taken on day 0 of AZD1222 vaccination. The CDR3 spells CASSNRLGQRANYGYTF. DNA of the CDR3: TGTGCCAGTAGTAATCGTCTGGGACAGCGAGCTAACTATGGCTACACCTTC. Looking up the rest from reference TRBV19 and TRBJ1-2 gives the full variable domain: DGGITQSPKYLFRKEGQNVTLSCEQNLNHDAMYWYRQDPGQGLRLIYYSQIVNDFQKGDIAEGYSVSREKKESFPLTVTSAQKNPTAFYLCASSNRLGQRANYGYTFGSGTRLTVV.